This T cell receptor (beta chain) was documented in a study of blood T cells in healthy people across ages. This clonotype showed up just a few times. Antigen specificity is unknown. The second PCR ran roughly 7 to 11 cycles with a sample-barcoded 5' primer and J-beta primers. TCRdb passed the 5' RACE reads through MiXCR, listing each CDR3 protein once. Of roughly 1.5 million distinct CDR3 sequences in the sample, under 55% are singletons; the top ten hold roughly 3.7%. Study conclusions and caveats: Estimates of total diversity, which came from one million sequenced T cells, were considered to be underestimates. Significant beta diversity loss was already apparent by age roughly 40, declining roughly linearly.

No fewer than 5.5 micrograms of total RNA were isolated from every sample. V dropped 4 bases and J dropped 5 bases, with 14 bases sitting between them. Per the germline V gene, CDR1 is MNHEY and CDR2 is SVGAGI. The CDR3 loop spans 14 amino acids. The clonotype was recovered from a woman under 30 in good health. The chain joins TRBV6-5 to TRBJ2-5; TRBD2 might be the D (5 bases). The material sequenced was blood. CDR3 DNA sequence: TGTGCCAGCAGTTCCCCAACGGGGAAGGAGACCCAGTACTTC. The encoded protein is CASSSPTGKETQYF.